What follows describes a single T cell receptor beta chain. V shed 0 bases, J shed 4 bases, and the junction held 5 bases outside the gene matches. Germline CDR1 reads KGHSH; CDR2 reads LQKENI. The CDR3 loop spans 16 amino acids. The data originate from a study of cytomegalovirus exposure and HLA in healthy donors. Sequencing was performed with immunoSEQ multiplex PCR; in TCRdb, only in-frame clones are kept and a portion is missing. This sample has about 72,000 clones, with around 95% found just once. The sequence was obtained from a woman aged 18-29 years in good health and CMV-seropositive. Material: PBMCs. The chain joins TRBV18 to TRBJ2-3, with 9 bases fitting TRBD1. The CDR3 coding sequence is TGTGCCAGCTCACCACCGACAGGGGGTGGTGCAGATACGCAGTATTTT. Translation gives CASSPPTGGGADTQYF.